The entry that follows covers one T cell receptor beta chain sequence. What it binds is unknown. This sample is drawn from a study of T cell repertoires in cytomegalovirus infection. Across the whole study: Well-studied HLA-B-restricted CMV epitopes were used in the study alongside recently identified HLA-C-restricted ones. Both CMV infection and a matching HLA type were indicated by public TCR beta signatures.

This CDR3 region has 17 residues. V was pared by 6 bases and J by 0 bases, with 19 bases between. One entry per CDR3 protein results from TCRdb running MiXCR on the reads. The sample includes 90,000 to 110,000 distinct CDR3 sequences, under 30% of them seen just once. Study results and caveats: CMV-specific TCR beta clonotypes restricted by HLA-C dominated the ex vivo response. Individuals carrying CMV plus the relevant HLA were identified by cumulative frequency of public TCR beta families.

The TCR was taken from a human donor in good health (CMV status not recorded). Some clones in this sample may be carry-over from other donors' samples. The genes are TRBV12-3 or TRBV12-4 and TRBJ2-3, with D perhaps matching TRBD1 or TRBD2 (6 bases each). Sequencing was performed on CD8+ T cells from cultured PBMCs, taken from culture after CMV antigen stimulation. CDR3 sequence: CASSGLEGGRSTDTQYF. The CDR3 region has the DNA TGTGCCAGCAGCGGCCTAGAAGGGGGGCGTAGCACAGATACGCAGTATTTT.